A single sample is the source of the 28 T cell receptor beta chains below, sequenced in a study of T cells after yellow fever vaccination. TCRdb recomputed calls from the 5' RACE reads with MiXCR, one row per CDR3 protein. The sample carries 280,000 or so distinct CDR3 sequences, approximately 8% recorded once. The sequencing used CD4+ T cells sorted from PBMCs, collected 5 days after the yellow fever booster vaccination. Receptor source: a young man who received the YFV17D yellow fever vaccine.

The chain couples TRBV5-1 to TRBJ2-3; 7 bases fit TRBD1. Germline V gene lookup returns CDR1 SGHRS and CDR2 YFSETQ. The CDR3 extends over 13 amino acids. J was trimmed by 2 bases and V by 5 bases; bases with no gene match: 2. Written as DNA, the CDR3 is TGCGCCAGCAGTCAGGGGGTCACAGATACGCAGTATTTT. It is translated as CASSQGVTDTQYF.

The chain is built from TRBV14 and TRBJ2-6; D remains ambiguous. The V gene's germline CDR1 is SGHDN and CDR2 FVKESK. The CDR3 sequence is 17 residues long. Between the trimmed V and J ends, which lost 1 base and 0 bases, there was a span of 10 bases. The DNA of the CDR3 is TGTGCCAGCAGCCAAGTATTCGGAAGCTCTGGGGCCAACGTCCTGACTTTC. Amino acid sequence: CASSQVFGSSGANVLTF.

This chain joins TRBV19 and TRBJ1-5; 7 nucleotides match TRBD1. This CDR3 contains 15 residues. Germline V gene data show CDR1 as LNHDA and CDR2 as SQIVND (reference sequence). Trimming took 6 bases from V and 0 from J; bases not matched to a gene: 5. The CDR3 DNA is TGTGCCAGTAGCCCGGGACAGTTTAGCAATCAGCCCCAGCATTTT. Its protein is CASSPGQFSNQPQHF.

This clonotype was counted at least ten times. This sequence joins TRBV6-2 or TRBV6-3 and TRBJ2-2, with 7 bases matching TRBD1. The CDR3 covers 14 residues. V dropped 6 bases and J dropped 5; count of bases not matched to a gene: 6. Germline V gene data show CDR1 as MNHEY and CDR2 as SVGEGT. DNA for the CDR3: TGTGCCAGCAGGACAGGGTCGGGGACCGGGGAGCTGTTTTTT. Protein: CASRTGSGTGELFF.

A few counts support this clonotype. The V and J genes are TRBV7-2 and TRBJ2-7; tentative D call: TRBD2 (6 bases). Germline V gene lookup returns CDR1 SGHTA and CDR2 FQGNSA. V shed 1 base and J shed 7 bases, with 11 bases lying between them. This CDR3 region has 13 residues. The CDR3 spells CASSLVPGGEQYV. The DNA of the CDR3 is TGTGCCAGCAGCTTAGTCCCCGGAGGGGAGCAGTACGTC.

In its sample, this clonotype was seen a few times. The V call is TRBV24-1, the J call TRBJ1-5; D gene uncertain. This CDR3 is built from 17 residues. Trimming pared 8 bases from V and 3 bases from J, leaving 22 bases between. CDR1 and CDR2 (germline): KGHDR, SFDVKD. The DNA for the CDR3 is TGTGCCACCACCACAACCGAGGGCACAGCTTCCAATCAGCCCCAGCATTTT. Amino acids: CATTTTEGTASNQPQHF.

The chain carries TRBV5-1 and TRBJ1-1, with D tentatively TRBD1 (5 bases). Trimming took off 7 bases at V and 6 bases at J, with 13 bases between the two ends. The germline CDR1 and CDR2 sequences are SGHRS and YFSETQ. The CDR3 is 12 residues long. The CDR3 reads CASGRVAAEAFF. The CDR3 coding sequence is TGCGCCAGCGGCAGGGTTGCGGCTGAAGCTTTCTTT.

The chain recombines TRBV30 with TRBJ1-5; D perhaps matches TRBD1 (6 bases). The V gene lost 3 bases and the J gene lost 6 bases, with 12 bases spanning the gap. CDR3 size: 13 residues. Germline assignment: CDR1 GTSNPN and CDR2 SVGIG (reference sequence). CDR3 residues: CAWSADRLQPQHF. CDR3 DNA sequence: TGTGCCTGGAGCGCTGACAGGCTTCAGCCCCAGCATTTT.

The chain carries TRBV11-2 and TRBJ1-3; D is ambiguous. CDR1 is SGHAT, CDR2 FQNNGV, per germline. The V end lost 7 bases, the J end lost 0 bases, and 4 bases lay between the germline ends. This CDR3 spans 12 amino acids. The CDR3 DNA reads as TGTGCCAGCACCGACTCTGGAAACACCATATATTTT. As protein: CASTDSGNTIYF. Filled out from reference TRBV11-2 and TRBJ1-3, the complete variable domain reads EAGVAQSPRYKIIEKRQSVAFWCNPISGHATLYWYQQILGQGPKLLIQFQNNGVVDDSQLPKDRFSAERLKGVDSTLKIQPAKLEDSAVYLCASTDSGNTIYFGEGSWLTVV.

The chain has TRBV5-5 and TRBJ2-2; 7 bases match TRBD1. The V and J ends lost 3 bases and 6 bases, in that order; junction bases with no gene match: 2. Germline V gene lookup returns CDR1 SGHKS and CDR2 YYEKEE (reference sequence). The CDR3 is 13 amino acids. The CDR3 protein is CASSSTGPGELFF. CDR3 sequence (DNA): TGTGCCAGCAGCTCGACAGGGCCCGGGGAGCTGTTTTTT.

DNA of the CDR3: TGTGCCAGCAGTCCCCCCCGCGACAGGGTGCGTAAGGCTTTCTTT. Its protein product is CASSPPRDRVRKAFF. The chain uses TRBV12-3 or TRBV12-4 and TRBJ1-1, with 7 nucleotides matching TRBD1. Trimming at V came to 5 bases and at J to 11 bases, leaving 17 bases not matched to a gene. The CDR3 is 15 amino acids.

This clonotype has more than one count but fewer than ten. The CDR3 nucleotides are TGTGCCAGCAGTTTGCGGTCCGGTCCCCAGCATTTT. It specifies CASSLRSGPQHF. V usage is TRBV28 and J usage is TRBJ1-5, with D hard to call. The CDR3 runs to 12 residues. Trimming stripped 3 bases from V and 10 bases from J, with 10 bases between. Looked up from germline, CDR1 is MDHEN and CDR2 is SYDVKM.

This clonotype has just a few counts. This chain connects TRBV29-1 to TRBJ2-5, with 16 bases that match TRBD2. In germline, CDR1 is SQVTM, CDR2 ANQGSEA. The CDR3 covers 14 residues. The junction had 3 bases not matched to a gene; V was cut back by 6 bases and J by 5 bases. CDR3 amino acids: CSVGLAGGRETQYF. For the CDR3, the DNA is TGCAGCGTGGGACTAGCGGGGGGGAGGGAGACCCAGTACTTC. Full variable domain (missing parts from reference TRBV29-1 and TRBJ2-5): SAVISQKPSRDICQRGTSLTIQCQVDSQVTMMFWYRQQPGQSLTLIATANQGSEATYESGFVIDKFPISRPNLTFSTLTVSNMSPEDSSIYLCSVGLAGGRETQYFGPGTRLLVL.

This clonotype was observed a single time. V and J are TRBV7-2 and TRBJ1-3; TRBD1 agrees at 8 bases. The CDR3 sequence is 14 residues long. Germline V CDR1 and CDR2: SGHTA, FQGNSA. Losses at the gene ends were 4 bases for V and 2 bases for J; bases not matched to a gene: 1. CDR3 region: CASSWTGPGNTIYF. The CDR3 DNA follows: TGTGCCAGCAGCTGGACAGGGCCTGGAAACACCATATATTTT.

To note about this clonotype: A read error may be the cause here, since a much bigger clone is one base away. This chain joins TRBV9 and TRBJ2-2; D could derive from TRBD1 or TRBD2 (5 bases each). The CDR3 covers 14 residues. Germline CDR1 reads SGDLS; CDR2 reads YYNGEE. CDR3 amino acids: CTSSVRGRAGELFF. The DNA for the CDR3 is TGTACCAGCAGCGTGAGGGGTCGTGCCGGGGAGCTGTTTTTT.

Concerning this clonotype itself: At one end the junction does not follow the germline gene, possibly because of a read error. This chain uses TRBV7-2 with TRBJ2-1; D is unresolved. The CDR3 has 16 amino acids. CDR1 and CDR2 (germline): SGHTA, FQGNSA. CDR3 bases: TGTGCCAGCAGCTTAGGAGGTTGGTCCTTTGCCCCTCTTTTGCTCTTC. This sequence encodes CASSLGGWSFAPLLLF.

This clonotype was seen a few times. J is TRBJ1-2 and V is TRBV5-1; D unclear. Per the germline V gene, CDR1 is SGHRS and CDR2 is YFSETQ. V lost 3 bases to trimming and J lost 6 bases, with 12 bases between them. CDR3 length: 13 amino acids. CDR3 sequence (DNA): TGCGCCAGCAGCTGGGCCGGGGTTAATGGCTACACCTTC. As protein: CASSWAGVNGYTF.

V is TRBV4-3 and J is TRBJ2-3; 9 nucleotides agree with TRBD2. This CDR3 is built from 18 residues. V lost 0 bases to trimming and J lost 5 bases; unmatched junction nucleotides: 12. Germline lookup yields CDR1 LGHNA and CDR2 YSLEER. The CDR3 nucleotides read TGCGCCAGCAGCCAAGACCCCCGGGGAGCGGGGGGAGGAGATACGCAGTATTTT. Translating gives CASSQDPRGAGGGDTQYF.

The chain uses TRBV20-1 and TRBJ2-1; D remains unclear. Germline assignment: CDR1 DFQATT and CDR2 SNEGSKA (reference sequence). The V gene lost 8 bases and the J gene lost 4 bases, with 15 bases spanning the gap. This CDR3 has 13 amino acids. The CDR3 DNA reads TGCAGTCTTTTAGGGTATCCGTACAATGAGCAGTTCTTC. It encodes CSLLGYPYNEQFF.

This clonotype occurred a few times. The chain uses TRBV20-1 and TRBJ2-1, with D tentatively TRBD1 (8 bases). V lost 6 bases and J lost 2, with 20 bases in between. Germline CDR1 is DFQATT and CDR2 is SNEGSKA (reference sequence). CDR3 length equals 16 residues. CDR3 sequence reads: CSAIGQGGFTYNEQFF. Here the CDR3 DNA reads TGCAGTGCCATAGGACAGGGAGGGTTTACCTACAATGAGCAGTTCTTC.

This clonotype showed up many times. The V call is TRBV29-1, the J call TRBJ2-2, with D unresolved. Trimming stripped 3 bases from V and 4 bases from J, with 6 bases between. The CDR3 sequence is 12 residues long. Per germline, CDR1 SQVTM and CDR2 ANQGSEA. CDR3 residues: CSVEGSTGELFF. In DNA form, the CDR3 reads TGCAGCGTTGAGGGGTCCACCGGGGAGCTGTTTTTT.

This clonotype occurred many times. The chain employs TRBV6-6 and TRBJ1-1; no firm D call. The V end was cut by 0 bases, the J end by 5 bases, with 10 bases between. CDR1 is MNHNY, CDR2 SVGAGI, per germline (reference sequence). This CDR3 has 14 residues. The CDR3 protein is CASSYSNMGTEAFF. CDR3 DNA sequence: TGTGCCAGCAGTTACTCGAACATGGGGACTGAAGCTTTCTTT.

This clonotype was seen more than once but under ten times. The chain uses TRBV7-8 and TRBJ1-2, with TRBD1 as a possible D gene (6 bases). CDR3 length: 17 residues. V dropped 1 base and J dropped 5 bases, with 20 bases sitting between them. Germline V CDR1 and CDR2: SGHVS, FQNEAQ. CDR3 in DNA: TGTGCCAGCAGCTTAGGAACAGGGCCCCGTTCGGGTTATGGCTACACCTTC. Translation gives CASSLGTGPRSGYGYTF.

The sample holds many counts of this clonotype. The chain is built from TRBV3-1 and TRBJ2-7, with D tentatively TRBD2 (5 bases). This CDR3 is 13 amino acids long. Germline loops: CDR1 LGHDT, CDR2 YNNKEL (reference sequence). V was cut by 4 bases and J by 5 bases, with 12 bases left in between. The CDR3: CASSPGEFNEQYF. The CDR3 DNA follows: TGTGCCAGCAGCCCCGGGGAGTTCAACGAGCAGTACTTC.

In its sample, this clonotype was seen a few times. This chain joins TRBV7-9 and TRBJ2-5, with 7 nucleotides matching TRBD1. This CDR3 contains 13 residues. The V gene end was trimmed by 3 bases and the J gene end by 7 bases; junction bases not matched to a gene: 5. Looked up from germline, CDR1 is SEHNR and CDR2 is FQNEAQ (reference sequence). CDR3 residues: CASSFEGAGTQYF. For the CDR3, the DNA is TGTGCCAGCAGCTTCGAGGGGGCGGGGACCCAGTACTTC.

This clonotype has only a few counts. The genes are TRBV5-6 and TRBJ1-1; TRBD1 is a possible D gene (5 bases). The CDR3 is 14 amino acids. The germline CDR1 and CDR2 sequences are SGHDT and YYEEEE. V was cut by 4 bases and J by 4 bases, with 14 bases left in between. DNA of the CDR3: TGTGCCAGCAGCCGTCAGGGCACTCCCACTGAAGCTTTCTTT. It encodes CASSRQGTPTEAFF.

V gene TRBV10-3 combines with J gene TRBJ2-2; D might be TRBD2 (5 bases). Between the trimmed V and J ends, which lost 0 bases and 3 bases, there was a span of 20 bases. Per the germline V gene, CDR1 is ENHRY and CDR2 is SYGVKD. There are 19 residues in the CDR3. CDR3 protein: CAISESRPLAGMYTGELFF. The CDR3 DNA reads TGTGCCATCAGTGAGTCTCGTCCGCTCGCCGGGATGTACACCGGGGAGCTGTTTTTT.

The rearrangement links TRBV29-1 to TRBJ1-5; perhaps TRBD1 as D (6 bases). This CDR3 region has 13 residues. Germline-derived CDR1 and CDR2 are SQVTM and ANQGSEA. V lost 4 bases and J lost 3, with 10 bases in between. CDR3 in amino acids: CSVADRLNQPQHF. CDR3 coding DNA: TGCAGCGTTGCTGACAGGCTCAATCAGCCCCAGCATTTT.